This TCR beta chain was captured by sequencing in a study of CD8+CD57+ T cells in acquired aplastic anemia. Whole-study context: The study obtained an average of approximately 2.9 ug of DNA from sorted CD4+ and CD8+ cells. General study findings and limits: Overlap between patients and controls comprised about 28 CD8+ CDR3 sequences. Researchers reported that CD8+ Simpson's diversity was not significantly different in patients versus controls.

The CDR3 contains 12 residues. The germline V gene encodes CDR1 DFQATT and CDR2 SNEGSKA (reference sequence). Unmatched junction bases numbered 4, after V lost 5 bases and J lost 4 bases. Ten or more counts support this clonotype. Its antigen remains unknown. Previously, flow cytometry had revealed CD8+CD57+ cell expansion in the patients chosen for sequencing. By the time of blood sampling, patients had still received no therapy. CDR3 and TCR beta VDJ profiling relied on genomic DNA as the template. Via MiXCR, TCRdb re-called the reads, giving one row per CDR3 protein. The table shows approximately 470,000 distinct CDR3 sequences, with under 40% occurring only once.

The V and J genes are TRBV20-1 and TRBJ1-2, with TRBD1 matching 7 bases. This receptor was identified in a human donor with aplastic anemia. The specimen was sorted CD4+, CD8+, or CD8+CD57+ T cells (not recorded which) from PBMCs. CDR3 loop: CSAPDRFYGYTF. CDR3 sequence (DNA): TGCAGTGCTCCGGACAGGTTCTATGGCTACACCTTC.